This T cell receptor beta chain was found in a study of T cells expressing NK-cell markers. General study findings and limits: These same clonotypes (in a few donors) also led the CD3+CD56-NKG2C+ fraction.

This CDR3 is built from 14 residues. From germline, CDR1 is SGHDN and CDR2 FVKESK. As for this clonotype: As yet, its antigen is unknown.

5'RACE template switching with UMIs generated TCR beta cDNA. TCRdb re-called the 5' RACE reads; every CDR3 protein appears as one record, without DNA. With a few hundred thousand distinct CDR3 sequences in the sample, the ten largest clones hold 3.5% to 4.5%. Sequenced input: blood T cells: a sorted CD56 or NKG2C T cell subset, CD4+ or CD8+ T cells, or bulk PBMC T cells (not recorded which). The receptor was derived from a man in his late teens or twenties in good health. The chain uses TRBV14 and TRBJ2-3; checking the TCRdb D call of TRBD1 is not possible without DNA. The CDR3: CASSQSVGADTQYF.